Each of the 16 T cell receptor beta chains below was sequenced from the same sample in a study of T cells after yellow fever vaccination (dated by TCRdb to the late 2010s). Libraries were made using 5' RACE. Instrument used: Illumina NovaSeq 6000. TCRdb reran the public reads through fastp at Q25 and MiXCR, keeping productive beta chains. One record per CDR3 amino acid sequence lists the most common genes and DNA. The sample data list some 300,000 distinct CDR3 sequences, and around 9.3% of these were observed just once. Around 3.1% of the sample is held by the ten biggest clonotypes. The treatment or condition label, as the study defines it: live attenuated yellow fever vaccine strain. The sequenced sample was CD4+ T cells sorted from PBMCs, obtained 5 days after the yellow fever booster vaccination. The receptors shown here come from a man aged 18 to 35 who received the YFV17D yellow fever vaccine.

CDR3 loop: CAWSPDSNQPQHF. The CDR3 DNA is TGTGCCTGGAGCCCAGATAGCAATCAGCCCCAGCATTTT. The chain uses TRBV30 and TRBJ1-5; D ambiguous. CDR1 is GTSNPN and CDR2 is SVGIG in the germline V gene (reference sequence). Trimming stripped 3 bases from V and 0 bases from J, with 6 bases between. The CDR3 contains 13 residues.

This clonotype has just a few counts. The chain combines TRBV6-1 with TRBJ2-5; 8 positions match TRBD2. V trimming: 1 base; J trimming: 2 bases; junction bases outside the gene matches: 6. In germline, CDR1 is MNHNS, CDR2 SASEGT. The CDR3 covers 16 residues. The CDR3 DNA reads as TGTGCCAGCAGTGAAGTGGCGGGGGGCTCGCAAGAGACCCAGTACTTC. This sequence encodes CASSEVAGGSQETQYF.

This CDR3 reads CAISPSPTGSYNEQFF. The CDR3 nucleotides are TGTGCCATCAGTCCCTCACCGACAGGTTCCTACAATGAGCAGTTCTTC. The rearrangement uses TRBV10-3 and TRBJ2-1; a possible D gene is TRBD1 (6 bases). The germline V gene encodes CDR1 ENHRY and CDR2 SYGVKD. V gave up 5 bases and J gave up 1 base, with 15 bases separating them. The CDR3 is 16 amino acids.

The chain is built from TRBV7-9 and TRBJ1-4; possibly TRBD1 for D (6 bases). The V gene lost 4 bases and the J gene lost 10 bases, with 13 bases spanning the gap. There are 13 residues in the CDR3. Germline V gene sequence: CDR1 SEHNR, CDR2 FQNEAQ (reference sequence). CDR3 sequence: CASSSRTAGKLFF. In DNA form, the CDR3 reads TGTGCCAGCAGCTCCCGGACAGCAGGAAAACTGTTTTTT.

This clonotype was counted between two and nine times. The genes are TRBV6-1 and TRBJ2-7; D possibly corresponds to TRBD1 (5 bases). The germline V gene encodes CDR1 MNHNS and CDR2 SASEGT. The CDR3 consists of 13 residues. Trimming took 3 bases from V and 3 from J, leaving 9 bases between them. CDR3 sequence (DNA): TGTGCCAGCAGTGAGGACATTTTCTACGAGCAGTACGTC. This gives the protein CASSEDIFYEQYV.

The chain joins TRBV12-5 to TRBJ2-3; 9 positions match TRBD2. Trimming removed 6 bases from V and 4 bases from J; junction bases left unmatched: 5. The CDR3 extends over 14 amino acids. Germline CDR1 is LGHNT and CDR2 is FRNRAP. The CDR3 loop reads CASGIAGVADTQYF. CDR3 sequence (DNA): TGTGCTAGTGGAATAGCGGGGGTTGCAGATACGCAGTATTTT.

This clonotype was observed a handful of times. The rearrangement uses TRBV6-6 and TRBJ1-1; 11 bases line up with TRBD1. With V trimmed by 4 bases and J by 4 bases, 8 bases remained unmatched. The CDR3 runs 16 residues. Germline CDR1 and CDR2: MNHNY and SVGAGI (reference sequence). The CDR3 is CASSSSTGTGGTEAFF. CDR3 in DNA: TGTGCCAGCAGTTCCAGCACCGGGACAGGGGGCACTGAAGCTTTCTTT.

V usage is TRBV11-2 and J usage is TRBJ2-3; D may be TRBD2 (6 bases). V shed 5 bases and J shed 3 bases, with 15 bases lying between them. There are 15 residues in the CDR3. From germline, CDR1 is SGHAT and CDR2 FQNNGV. CDR3 coding DNA: TGTGCCAGCAGCCTGTCGGGGGTTGATACAGATACGCAGTATTTT. It is translated as CASSLSGVDTDTQYF.

V and J are TRBV20-1 and TRBJ2-1, with 8 positions matching TRBD2. The length of the CDR3 is 17 residues. CDR1 is DFQATT and CDR2 is SNEGSKA in the germline V gene (reference sequence). V lost 7 bases and J lost 2; bases outside the gene matches: 16. The CDR3 sequence is CSVHHTGTRPPYNEQFF. The CDR3, as DNA: TGCAGTGTACACCACACCGGGACTAGACCACCCTACAATGAGCAGTTCTTC.

This clonotype was recorded many times. V gene TRBV7-2 combines with J gene TRBJ2-5; weak D call: TRBD1 (5 bases). Germline CDR1 reads SGHTA; CDR2 reads FQGNSA. Trimming removed 3 bases from V and 5 bases from J, with 10 bases in between. This CDR3 has 13 amino acids. DNA for the CDR3: TGTGCCAGCAGCTTTCAGGGCGGCGAGACCCAGTACTTC. It translates to CASSFQGGETQYF.

The chain carries TRBV25-1 and TRBJ2-6; D call uncertain. The ends were cut back, 3 bases at V and 4 bases at J, with 7 bases in the middle. Germline lookup yields CDR1 MGHDK and CDR2 SYGVNS. The CDR3 length is 14 residues. CDR3 residues: CASSDPTGANVLTF. CDR3 in DNA: TGTGCCAGCAGTGACCCTACCGGGGCCAACGTCCTGACTTTC. The whole variable domain, remainder taken from reference TRBV25-1 and TRBJ2-6, is EADIYQTPRYLVIGTGKKITLECSQTMGHDKMYWYQQDPGMELHLIHYSYGVNSTEKGDLSSESTVSRIRTEHFPLTLESARPSHTSQYLCASSDPTGANVLTFGAGSRLTVL.

In this sample, this clonotype turned up many times. The chain joins TRBV10-3 to TRBJ2-3; no reliable D call. V was clipped by 1 base and J by 0 bases, with 11 bases between them. The length of the CDR3 is 16 residues. CDR1 ENHRY and CDR2 SYGVKD come from the germline V gene. The CDR3 loop is CAISEYGQTSTDTQYF. CDR3 sequence (DNA): TGTGCCATCAGTGAGTATGGGCAGACTAGCACAGATACGCAGTATTTT.

The chain has TRBV7-9 and TRBJ1-2; D unresolved. V lost 3 bases and J 7 bases, leaving 9 bases between the germline ends. CDR3 length: 12 amino acids. Germline loops: CDR1 SEHNR, CDR2 FQNEAQ (reference sequence). This CDR3 is CASSFWEGGYTF. CDR3 coding DNA: TGTGCCAGCAGCTTTTGGGAAGGTGGCTACACCTTC.

V usage is TRBV5-4 and J usage is TRBJ2-7, with 8 bases lining up with TRBD1. Germline CDR1 reads SGHNT; CDR2 reads YYREEE (reference sequence). CDR3 length: 14 residues. Trimming at V came to 4 bases and at J to 3 bases, leaving 6 bases not matched to a gene. As DNA, the CDR3 is TGTGCCAGCAGCAGGCCGGGACAGGACTACGAGCAGTACGTC. It specifies CASSRPGQDYEQYV.

This clonotype was seen more than once but under ten times. This chain connects TRBV20-1 to TRBJ2-3; D uncertain. Per the germline V gene, CDR1 is DFQATT and CDR2 is SNEGSKA (reference sequence). The CDR3 spans 12 residues. The V gene lost 6 bases and the J gene lost 0 bases, with 7 bases spanning the gap. DNA of the CDR3: TGCAGTGCCCCCGGAAGCACAGATACGCAGTATTTT. This translates into CSAPGSTDTQYF.

This clonotype was recorded a few times. This rearrangement joins TRBV5-5 to TRBJ1-2; maybe TRBD1 (6 bases). The CDR3 totals 15 residues. Germline-derived CDR1 and CDR2 are SGHKS and YYEKEE (reference sequence). The ends were cut back, 4 bases at V and 8 bases at J, with 21 bases in the middle. The CDR3 DNA reads TGTGCCAGCAGCCGCGTGGGGGGCCCCATTGCAGGCTACACCTTC. Protein sequence: CASSRVGGPIAGYTF.